The T cell receptor beta chain under discussion was sequenced for a study of blood T cell repertoires in COVID-19. Per the germline V gene, CDR1 is MNHNY and CDR2 is SVGAGI (reference sequence). J gave up 1 base and V 7 bases, and 2 bases lay outside the gene matches. The CDR3 length is 14 residues. As processed by the authors: Estimates of nucleated cell counts were drawn from the amplification of reference gene primers. Some clones are missing from TCRdb's copy, which holds only in-frame ones; the method was immunoSEQ multiplex PCR. V and J calls and clone size are copied from that table; D and trimming were computed from the DNA. The table records approximately 190,000 clones, approximately 84% of them present only once.

The sequence came from an elderly man with acute or convalescent COVID-19. V and J are TRBV6-6 and TRBJ2-1; 9 bases map to TRBD2. The source material was peripheral blood. In nucleotides, the CDR3 is TGTGCCAGCACCAGCGGGGGGTCCTACAATGAGCAGTTCTTC. It codes for CASTSGGSYNEQFF.